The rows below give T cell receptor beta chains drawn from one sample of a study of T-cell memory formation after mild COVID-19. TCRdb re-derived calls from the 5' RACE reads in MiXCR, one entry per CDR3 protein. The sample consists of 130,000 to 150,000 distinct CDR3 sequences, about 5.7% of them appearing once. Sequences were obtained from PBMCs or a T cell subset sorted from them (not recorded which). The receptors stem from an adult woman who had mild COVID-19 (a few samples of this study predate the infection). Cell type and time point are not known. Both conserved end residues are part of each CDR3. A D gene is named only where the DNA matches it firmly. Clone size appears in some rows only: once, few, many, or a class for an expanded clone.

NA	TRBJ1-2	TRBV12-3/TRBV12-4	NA	TGTGCCAGCAGTTTTGGCAGTTATGGCTACACCTTC	CASSFGSYGYTF
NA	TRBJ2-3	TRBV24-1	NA	TGTGCCACCAGACGACAGGGCACAGATACGCAGTATTTT	CATRRQGTDTQYF
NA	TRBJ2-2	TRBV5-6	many	TGTGCCAGCAGCTTGGCCTTCGACGGGGAGCTGTTTTTT	CASSLAFDGELFF
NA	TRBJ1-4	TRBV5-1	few	TGCGCCAGCAGCTTGGGGAGTGCAACTAATGAAAAACTGTTTTTT	CASSLGSATNEKLFF
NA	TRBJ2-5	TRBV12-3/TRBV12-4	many	TGTGCCAGCATTCCGGGGCTCGGAGAGACCCAGTACTTC	CASIPGLGETQYF
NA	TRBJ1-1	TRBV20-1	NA	TGCAGTGCTAGTACGGCAGGGAACACTGAAGCTTTCTTT	CSASTAGNTEAFF
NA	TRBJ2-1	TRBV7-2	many	TGTGCCAGCAGCCCTCCAGCATCCTACAATGAGCAGTTCTTC	CASSPPASYNEQFF
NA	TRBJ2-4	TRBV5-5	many	TGTGCCAGCAGCCTCTGGGGGGGCTCCGTGGGTCGAGCCAAAAACATTCAGTACTTC	CASSLWGGSVGRAKNIQYF
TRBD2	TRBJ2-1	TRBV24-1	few	TGTGCCACCAGTGATACGGGACTAGCGGGAGACAATGAGCAGTTCTTC	CATSDTGLAGDNEQFF
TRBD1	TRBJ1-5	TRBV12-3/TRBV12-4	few	TGTGCCAGCAGTTACAGGGGACCGCCGAGTGGGAGTCAGCCCCAGCATTTT	CASSYRGPPSGSQPQHF
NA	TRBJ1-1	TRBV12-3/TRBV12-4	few	TGTGCCAGCAGTCTCACATCCACTGAAGCTTTCTTT	CASSLTSTEAFF
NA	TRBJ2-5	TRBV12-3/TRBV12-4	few	TGTGCCAGCAGCCAGGGTCGTAAGGAGACCCAGTACTTC	CASSQGRKETQYF
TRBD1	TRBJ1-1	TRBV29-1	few	TGCAGCGTTGCGGGACAGGCCCGTGAAGCTTTCTTT	CSVAGQAREAFF
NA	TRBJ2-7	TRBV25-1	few	TGTGCCAGCAAAGGAAGACAGAGCCGGTACTTC	CASKGRQSRYF
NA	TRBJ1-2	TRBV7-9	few	TGTGCCAGCAGCACCCACCTGACAGGCAACTATGGCTACACCTTC	CASSTHLTGNYGYTF
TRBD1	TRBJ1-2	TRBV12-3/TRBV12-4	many	TGTGCCAGCAGGATAGGGAGGGGGCAGCAAGGCTACACCTTC	CASRIGRGQQGYTF
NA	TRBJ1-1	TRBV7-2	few	TGTGCCAGCAGCTTTGTGGGAATCGGGAACACTGAAGCTTTCTTT	CASSFVGIGNTEAFF
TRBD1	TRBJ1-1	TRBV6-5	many	TGTGCCAGCAGAAACAGGGGGGGGTCTGAAGCTTTCTTT	CASRNRGGSEAFF
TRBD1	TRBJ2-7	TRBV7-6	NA	TGTGCCAGCAGCGCCCGTCTAACAGGGGCCGAGCAGTACTTC	CASSARLTGAEQYF
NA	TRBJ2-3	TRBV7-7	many	TGTGCCAGCAGCCGCACTACGGGGGATACGCAGTATTTT	CASSRTTGDTQYF
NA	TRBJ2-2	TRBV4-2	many	TGTGCCAGCAGCCAAGATAGAACTGGGGGGGAGCTGTTTTTT	CASSQDRTGGELFF
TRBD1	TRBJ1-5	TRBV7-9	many	TGTGCCAGCAGCTCCGGGACAGGGGTCAATCAGCCCCAGCATTTT	CASSSGTGVNQPQHF
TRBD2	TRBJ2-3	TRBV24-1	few	TGTGCCACCAGTGATCCACGAGGGCTAGCGGGAGTTATCACAGATACGCAGTATTTT	CATSDPRGLAGVITDTQYF
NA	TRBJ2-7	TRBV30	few	TGTGCCTGGGGAGGGGAGCAGGGGGCCTACGAGCAGTACTTC	CAWGGEQGAYEQYF
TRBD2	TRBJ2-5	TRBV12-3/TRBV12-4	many	TGTGCCAGCACCCTGACGAGCGGGAGGGTTCGAGAGACCCAGTACTTC	CASTLTSGRVRETQYF
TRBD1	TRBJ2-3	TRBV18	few	TGTGCCAGCTCACCGACAGGGCACACAGATACGCAGTATTTT	CASSPTGHTDTQYF
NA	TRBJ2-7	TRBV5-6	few	TGTGCCAGCAGTTTCCTCCCCCAGGGGCCCTACGAGCAGTACTTC	CASSFLPQGPYEQYF
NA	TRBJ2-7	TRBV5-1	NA	TGCGCCAGCAGCTTGTCATCAGGGTCCTACGAGCAGTACTTC	CASSLSSGSYEQYF
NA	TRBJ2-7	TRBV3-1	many	TGTGCCAGCAGCCAAACTGACCGAGCCTACGAGCAGTACTTC	CASSQTDRAYEQYF
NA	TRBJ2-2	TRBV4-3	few	TGCGCCAGCAGCCAAGATCTGGGCTTTAGCACCGGGGAGCTGTTTTTT	CASSQDLGFSTGELFF
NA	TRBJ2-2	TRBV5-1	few	TGCGCCAGCAGCCCCGGGCGCGGGGACGGGGAGCTGTTTTTT	CASSPGRGDGELFF
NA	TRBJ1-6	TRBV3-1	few	TGTGCCAGCAGCCAAGGAGAGGGATCGTCACCCCTCCACTTT	CASSQGEGSSPLHF
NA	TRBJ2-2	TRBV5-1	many	TGCGCCAGCAGCCCAGCGGGCCCGAACACCGGGGAGCTGTTTTTT	CASSPAGPNTGELFF
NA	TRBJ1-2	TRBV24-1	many	TGTGCCACCAGTGATTTCCGGACGGGCTACACCTTC	CATSDFRTGYTF
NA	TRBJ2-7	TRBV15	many	TGTGCCACCAGCAGAGGCCGTCCCCCTTCCTACGAGCAGTACTTC	CATSRGRPPSYEQYF
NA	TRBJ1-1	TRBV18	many	TGTGCCAGCTCATCCAACAGGGACACTGAAGCTTTCTTT	CASSSNRDTEAFF
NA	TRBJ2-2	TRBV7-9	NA	TGTGCCAGCAGCACAGGGACCCAAGGGACCGGGGAGCTGTTTTTT	CASSTGTQGTGELFF
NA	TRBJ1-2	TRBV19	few	TGTGCCAGTAGTATAGATCGGGCGGGCGGTGGCTACACCTTC	CASSIDRAGGGYTF
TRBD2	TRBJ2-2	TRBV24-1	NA	TGTGCCACCAGTGACCGGGAGCGGGGACTCACCGGGGAGCTGTTTTTT	CATSDRERGLTGELFF
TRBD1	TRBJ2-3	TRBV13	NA	TGTGCCACCTCCGTTCTAAGACAGGGCATAGATACGCAGTATTTT	CATSVLRQGIDTQYF
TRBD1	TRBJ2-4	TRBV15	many	TGTGCCACCAGCAGAGATTCGATTTTACAGGGGTACAAAAACATTCAGTACTTC	CATSRDSILQGYKNIQYF
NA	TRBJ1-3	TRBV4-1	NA	TGCGCCAGCAGGCCAAGTACAGGGCAGATCGCTGGAAACACCATATATTTT	CASRPSTGQIAGNTIYF
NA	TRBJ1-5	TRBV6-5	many	TGTGCCAGCAGTCCCGACAGTAGCAATCAGCCCCAGCATTTT	CASSPDSSNQPQHF
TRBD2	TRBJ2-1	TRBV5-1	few	TGCGCCAGCAGCTTGGTCGGCGGGGGGGCCAATGAGCAGTTCTTC	CASSLVGGGANEQFF
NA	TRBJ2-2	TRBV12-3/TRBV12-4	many	TGTGCCAGCAGTTTTCGGCAACTCCCCCTAACCGGGGAGCTGTTTTTT	CASSFRQLPLTGELFF
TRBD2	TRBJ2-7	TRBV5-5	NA	TGTGCCAGCAGCTGGAGTAGCGGGAATCGTAACTACGAGCAGTACTTC	CASSWSSGNRNYEQYF
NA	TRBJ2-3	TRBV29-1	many	TGCAGCGTGGACGATTACACAGATACGCAGTATTTT	CSVDDYTDTQYF
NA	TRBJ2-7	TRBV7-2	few	TGTGCCAGCAGCTTAATTTCGGTTGCCTACGAGCAGTACTTC	CASSLISVAYEQYF
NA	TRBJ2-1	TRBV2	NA	TGTGCCAGCGGAAGTGTGAGCAATGAGCAGTTCTTC	CASGSVSNEQFF
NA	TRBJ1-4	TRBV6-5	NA	TGTGCCAGCAGCCTTTCTCGGCAATCACATGAAAAACTGTTTTTT	CASSLSRQSHEKLFF
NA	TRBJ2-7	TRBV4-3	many	TGCGCCAGCAGCCAAGACTGGTTGCGGGATTCCTACGAGCAGTACTTC	CASSQDWLRDSYEQYF
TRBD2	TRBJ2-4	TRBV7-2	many	TGTGCCAGCAGCTCACCATCTGGGCTAGCGGGGCCGACGGTAGGGGAAAACATTCAGTACTTC	CASSSPSGLAGPTVGENIQYF
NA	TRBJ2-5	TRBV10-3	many	TGTGCCATCAGTGATAGGGAGACCCAGTACTTC	CAISDRETQYF
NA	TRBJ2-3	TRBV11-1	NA	TGTGCCAGCAGCTACCACGGCACAGATACGCAGTATTTT	CASSYHGTDTQYF
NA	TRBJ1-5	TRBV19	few	TGTGCCAGTAGTACCTCGTGGGGTGGCGATCAGCCCCAGCATTTT	CASSTSWGGDQPQHF
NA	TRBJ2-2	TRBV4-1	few	TGCGCCAGCAGCCGGAAGAGCTCAGGGAACACCGGGGAGCTGTTTTTT	CASSRKSSGNTGELFF
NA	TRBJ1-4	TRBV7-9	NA	TGTGCCAGCAGCCCTTCCGGGAGTAATGAAAAACTGTTTTTT	CASSPSGSNEKLFF
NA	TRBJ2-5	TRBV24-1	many	TGTGCCACCAGTGATTTAACGGGCGAGACCCAGTACTTC	CATSDLTGETQYF
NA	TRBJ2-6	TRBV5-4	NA	TGTGCCAGCAGCCCGGATCCTGGGGCCAACGTCCTGACTTTC	CASSPDPGANVLTF
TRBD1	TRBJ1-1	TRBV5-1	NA	TGCGCCAGCAGCCGAGCGGACAGGGGAGGAACTGAAGCTTTCTTT	CASSRADRGGTEAFF